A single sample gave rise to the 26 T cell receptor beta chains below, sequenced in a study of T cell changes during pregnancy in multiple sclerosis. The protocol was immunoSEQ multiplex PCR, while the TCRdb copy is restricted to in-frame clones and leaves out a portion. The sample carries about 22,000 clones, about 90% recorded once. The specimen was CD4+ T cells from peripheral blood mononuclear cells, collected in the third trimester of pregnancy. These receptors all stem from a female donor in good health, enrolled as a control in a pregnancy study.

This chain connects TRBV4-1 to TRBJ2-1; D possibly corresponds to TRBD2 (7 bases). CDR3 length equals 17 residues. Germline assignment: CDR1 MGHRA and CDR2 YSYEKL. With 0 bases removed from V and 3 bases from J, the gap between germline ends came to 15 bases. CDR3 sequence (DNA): TGCGCCAGCAGCCAAGATAGGGGGGGAGCGCACTACAATGAGCAGTTCTTC. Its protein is CASSQDRGGAHYNEQFF.

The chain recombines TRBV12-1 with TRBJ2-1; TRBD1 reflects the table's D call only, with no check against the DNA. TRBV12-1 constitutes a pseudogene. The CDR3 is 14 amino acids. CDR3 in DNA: TGTGCCCGAACTTTGAGGACATATGACAATGAGCAGTTCTTC. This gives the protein CARTLRTYDNEQFF.

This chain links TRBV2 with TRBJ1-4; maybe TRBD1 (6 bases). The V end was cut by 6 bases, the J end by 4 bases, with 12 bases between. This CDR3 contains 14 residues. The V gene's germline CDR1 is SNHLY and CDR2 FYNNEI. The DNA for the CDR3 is TGTGCCAGCAGACGCACAGGGTATAATGAAAAACTGTTTTTT. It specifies CASRRTGYNEKLFF.

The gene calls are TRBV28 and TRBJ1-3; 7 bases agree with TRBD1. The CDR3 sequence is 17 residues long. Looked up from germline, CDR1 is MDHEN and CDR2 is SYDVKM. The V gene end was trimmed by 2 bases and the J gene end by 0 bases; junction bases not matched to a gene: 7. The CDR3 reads CASSLGRGRISGNTIYF. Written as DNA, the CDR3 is TGTGCCAGCAGTTTAGGCAGGGGGAGAATCTCTGGAAACACCATATATTTT.

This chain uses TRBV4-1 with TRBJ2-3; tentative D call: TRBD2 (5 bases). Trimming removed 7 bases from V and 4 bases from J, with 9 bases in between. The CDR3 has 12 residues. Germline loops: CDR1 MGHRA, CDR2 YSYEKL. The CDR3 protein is CASNGGADTQYF. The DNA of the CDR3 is TGCGCCAGCAACGGAGGAGCAGATACGCAGTATTTT.

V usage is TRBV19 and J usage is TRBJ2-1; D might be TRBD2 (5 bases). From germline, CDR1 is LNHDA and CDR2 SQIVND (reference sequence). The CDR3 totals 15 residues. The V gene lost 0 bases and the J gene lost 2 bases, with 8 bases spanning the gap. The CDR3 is CASSIETRTYNEQFF. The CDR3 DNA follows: TGTGCCAGTAGTATAGAAACTAGAACCTACAATGAGCAGTTCTTC.

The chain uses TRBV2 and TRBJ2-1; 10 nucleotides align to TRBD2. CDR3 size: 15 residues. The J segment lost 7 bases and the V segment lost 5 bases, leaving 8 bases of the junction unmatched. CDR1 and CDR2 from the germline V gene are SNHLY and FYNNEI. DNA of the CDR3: TGTGCCAGCAGTTCAAGCGGGGGGGCGTCAAATGAGCAGTTCTTC. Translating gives CASSSSGGASNEQFF.

CDR3 amino acids: CASSFAGGTEAFF. DNA of the CDR3: TGTGCCAGCAGCTTTGCAGGGGGCACTGAAGCTTTCTTT. The J gene is TRBJ1-1, the V gene TRBV5-6; 7 bases agree with TRBD1. Trimming at V came to 2 bases and at J to 4 bases, leaving 2 bases not matched to a gene. CDR3 size: 13 residues. Germline lookup yields CDR1 SGHDT and CDR2 YYEEEE.

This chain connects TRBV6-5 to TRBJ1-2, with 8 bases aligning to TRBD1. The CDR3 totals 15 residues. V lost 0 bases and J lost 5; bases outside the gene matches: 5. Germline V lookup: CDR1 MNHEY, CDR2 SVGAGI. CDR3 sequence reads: CASSYSQTGEYGYTF. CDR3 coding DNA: TGTGCCAGCAGTTACTCTCAGACAGGGGAGTATGGCTACACCTTC.

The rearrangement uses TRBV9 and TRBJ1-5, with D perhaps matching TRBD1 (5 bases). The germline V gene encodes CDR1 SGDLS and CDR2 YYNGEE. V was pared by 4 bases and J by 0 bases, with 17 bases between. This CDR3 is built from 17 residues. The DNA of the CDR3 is TGTGCCAGCAGCCCTTATAATCAGGGATTTAGCAATCAGCCCCAGCATTTT. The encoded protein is CASSPYNQGFSNQPQHF.

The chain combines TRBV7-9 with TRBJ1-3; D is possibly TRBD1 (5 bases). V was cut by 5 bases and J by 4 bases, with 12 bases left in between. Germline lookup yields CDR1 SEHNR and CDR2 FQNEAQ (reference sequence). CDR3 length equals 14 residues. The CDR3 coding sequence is TGTGCCAGCAGCAAAGGGACTGCCGGAAACACCATATATTTT. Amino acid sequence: CASSKGTAGNTIYF. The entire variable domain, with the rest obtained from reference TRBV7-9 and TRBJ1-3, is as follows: DTGVSQNPRHKITKRGQNVTFRCDPISEHNRLYWYRQTLGQGPEFLTYFQNEAQLEKSRLLSDRFSAERPKGSFSTLEIQRTEQGDSAMYLCASSKGTAGNTIYFGEGSWLTVV.

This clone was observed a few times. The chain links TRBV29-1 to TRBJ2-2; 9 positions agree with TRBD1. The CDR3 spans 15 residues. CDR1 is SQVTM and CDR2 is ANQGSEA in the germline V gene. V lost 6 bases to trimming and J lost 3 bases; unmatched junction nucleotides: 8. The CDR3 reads CSVRARTGDTGELFF. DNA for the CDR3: TGCAGCGTGAGAGCGCGGACAGGGGACACCGGGGAGCTGTTTTTT.

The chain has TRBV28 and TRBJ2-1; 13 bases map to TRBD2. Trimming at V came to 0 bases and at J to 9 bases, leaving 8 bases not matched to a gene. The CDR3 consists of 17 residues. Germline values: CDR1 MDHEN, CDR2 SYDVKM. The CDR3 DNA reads TGTGCCAGCAGTTTATGGGAACTAGCGGGAGGGCCCGGTGAGCAGTTCTTC. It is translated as CASSLWELAGGPGEQFF.

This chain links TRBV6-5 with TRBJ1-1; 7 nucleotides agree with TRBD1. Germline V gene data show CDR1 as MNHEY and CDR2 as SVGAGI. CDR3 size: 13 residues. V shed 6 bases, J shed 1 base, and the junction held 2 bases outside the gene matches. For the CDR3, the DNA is TGTGCCAGCAGCAGGACAGGGAACACTGAAGCTTTCTTT. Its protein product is CASSRTGNTEAFF.

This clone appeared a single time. The CDR3 nucleotides read TGTGCCAGCAGCCCGGGGACAGGGAGGTTGTCGGGTGAAAAACTGTTTTTT. This translates into CASSPGTGRLSGEKLFF. J is TRBJ1-4 and V is TRBV5-5; 9 bases match TRBD1. Germline trimming cut 4 bases from V and 7 bases from J; bases unmatched to any gene: 14. The CDR3 covers 17 residues. The germline CDR1 and CDR2 sequences are SGHKS and YYEKEE (reference sequence).

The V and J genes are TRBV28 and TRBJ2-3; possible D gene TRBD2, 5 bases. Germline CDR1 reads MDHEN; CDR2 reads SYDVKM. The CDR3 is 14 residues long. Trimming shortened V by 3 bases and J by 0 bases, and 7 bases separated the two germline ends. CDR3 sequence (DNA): TGTGCCAGCAGTTTTCGAGGGAGCACAGATACGCAGTATTTT. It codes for CASSFRGSTDTQYF.

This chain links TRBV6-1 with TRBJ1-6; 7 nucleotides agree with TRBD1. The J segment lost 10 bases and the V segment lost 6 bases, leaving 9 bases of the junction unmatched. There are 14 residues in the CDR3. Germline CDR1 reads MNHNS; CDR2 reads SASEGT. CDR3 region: CASRNVGDSSPLHF. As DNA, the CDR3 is TGTGCCAGCAGGAACGTTGGGGACAGCTCACCCCTCCACTTT.

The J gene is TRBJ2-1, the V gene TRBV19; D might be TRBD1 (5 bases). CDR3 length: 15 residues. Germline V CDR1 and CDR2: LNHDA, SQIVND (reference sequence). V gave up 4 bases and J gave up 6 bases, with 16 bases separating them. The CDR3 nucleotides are TGTGCCAGTAGTACAGGGATTGGGGTGGTCAATGAGCAGTTCTTC. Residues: CASSTGIGVVNEQFF. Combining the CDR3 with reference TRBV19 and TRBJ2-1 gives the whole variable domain DGGITQSPKYLFRKEGQNVTLSCEQNLNHDAMYWYRQDPGQGLRLIYYSQIVNDFQKGDIAEGYSVSREKKESFPLTVTSAQKNPTAFYLCASSTGIGVVNEQFFGPGTRLTVL.

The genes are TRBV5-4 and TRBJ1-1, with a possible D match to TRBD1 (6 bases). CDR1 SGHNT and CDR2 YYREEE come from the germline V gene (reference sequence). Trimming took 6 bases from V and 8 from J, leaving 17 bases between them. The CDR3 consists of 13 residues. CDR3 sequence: CASTKQGVHEAFF. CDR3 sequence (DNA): TGTGCCAGCACCAAACAGGGAGTGCACGAAGCTTTCTTT.

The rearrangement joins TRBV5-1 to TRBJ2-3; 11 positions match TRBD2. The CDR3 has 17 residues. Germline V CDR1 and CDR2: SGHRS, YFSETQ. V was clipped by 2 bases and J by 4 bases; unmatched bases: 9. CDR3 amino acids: CASSFYLSGGAADTQYF. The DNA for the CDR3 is TGCGCCAGCAGCTTTTACCTTAGCGGGGGGGCCGCAGATACGCAGTATTTT.

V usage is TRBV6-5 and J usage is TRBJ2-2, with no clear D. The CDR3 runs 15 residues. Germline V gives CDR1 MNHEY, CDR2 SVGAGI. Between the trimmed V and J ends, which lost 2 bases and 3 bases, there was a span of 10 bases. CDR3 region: CASSYIGSDTGELFF. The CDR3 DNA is TGTGCCAGCAGTTACATCGGGTCGGACACCGGGGAGCTGTTTTTT.

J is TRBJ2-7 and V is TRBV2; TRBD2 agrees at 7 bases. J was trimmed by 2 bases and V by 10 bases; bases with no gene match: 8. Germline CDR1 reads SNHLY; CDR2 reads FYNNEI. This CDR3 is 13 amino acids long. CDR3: CATQSGGAYEQYF. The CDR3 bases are TGTGCCACGCAATCTGGGGGGGCCTACGAGCAGTACTTC. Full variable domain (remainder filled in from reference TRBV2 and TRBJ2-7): EPEVTQTPSHQVTQMGQEVILRCVPISNHLYFYWYRQILGQKVEFLVSFYNNEISEKSEIFDDQFSVERPDGSNFTLKIRSTKLEDSAMYFCATQSGGAYEQYFGPGTRLTVT.

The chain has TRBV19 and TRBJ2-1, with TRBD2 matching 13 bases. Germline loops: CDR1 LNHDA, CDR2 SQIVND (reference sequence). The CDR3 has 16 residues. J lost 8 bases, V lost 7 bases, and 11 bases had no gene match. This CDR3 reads CASMGRTSGSSYEQFF. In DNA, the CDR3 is TGTGCCAGTATGGGGAGGACTAGCGGGAGTTCGTATGAGCAGTTCTTC.

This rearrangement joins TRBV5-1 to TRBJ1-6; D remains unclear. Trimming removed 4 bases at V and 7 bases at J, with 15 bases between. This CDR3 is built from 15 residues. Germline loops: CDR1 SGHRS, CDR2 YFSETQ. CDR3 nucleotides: TGCGCCAGCAGCGCGGCCCGCTCGGTAAATTCACCCCTCCACTTT. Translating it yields CASSAARSVNSPLHF.

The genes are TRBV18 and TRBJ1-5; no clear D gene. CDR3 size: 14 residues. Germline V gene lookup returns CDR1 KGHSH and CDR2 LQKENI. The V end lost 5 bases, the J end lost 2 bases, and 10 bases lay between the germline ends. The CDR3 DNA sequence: TGTGCCAGCTCAAAATCAGCGGGCAATCAGCCCCAGCATTTT. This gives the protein CASSKSAGNQPQHF.

The CDR3 DNA sequence: TGTGCCAGCAGTGAGCAGGTTCAGGGGCGGGTCACCTTC. Translated: CASSEQVQGRVTF. This chain links TRBV6-1 with TRBJ1-2; maybe TRBD1 (6 bases). This CDR3 has 13 amino acids. CDR1 is MNHNS and CDR2 is SASEGT in the germline V gene. Trimming took 3 bases from V and 13 from J, leaving 18 bases between them.